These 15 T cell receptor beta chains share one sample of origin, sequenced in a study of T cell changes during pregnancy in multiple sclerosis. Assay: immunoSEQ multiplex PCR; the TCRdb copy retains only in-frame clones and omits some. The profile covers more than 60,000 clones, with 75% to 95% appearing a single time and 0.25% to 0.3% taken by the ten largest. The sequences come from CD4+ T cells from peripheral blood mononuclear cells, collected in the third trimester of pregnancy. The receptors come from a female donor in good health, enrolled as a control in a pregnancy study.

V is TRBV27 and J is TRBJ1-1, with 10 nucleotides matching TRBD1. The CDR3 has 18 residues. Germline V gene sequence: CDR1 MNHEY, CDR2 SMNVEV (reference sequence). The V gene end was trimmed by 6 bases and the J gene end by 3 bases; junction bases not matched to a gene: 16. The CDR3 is CASRPIVSGTGVYTEAFF. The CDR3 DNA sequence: TGTGCCAGCAGACCTATAGTGAGCGGGACAGGGGTGTACACTGAAGCTTTCTTT.

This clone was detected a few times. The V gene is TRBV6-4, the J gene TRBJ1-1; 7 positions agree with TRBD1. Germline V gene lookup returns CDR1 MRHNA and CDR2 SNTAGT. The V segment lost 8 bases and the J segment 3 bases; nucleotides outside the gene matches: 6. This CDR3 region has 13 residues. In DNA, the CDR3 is TGTGCCAGCCGTTTAGGGACAGACACTGAAGCTTTCTTT. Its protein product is CASRLGTDTEAFF.

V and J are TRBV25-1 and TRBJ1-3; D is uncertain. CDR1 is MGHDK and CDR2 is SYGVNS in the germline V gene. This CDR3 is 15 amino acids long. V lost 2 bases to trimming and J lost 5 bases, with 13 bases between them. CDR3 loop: CASSEPGSRRNTIYF. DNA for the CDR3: TGTGCCAGCAGTGAACCCGGGAGTAGGAGAAACACCATATATTTT.

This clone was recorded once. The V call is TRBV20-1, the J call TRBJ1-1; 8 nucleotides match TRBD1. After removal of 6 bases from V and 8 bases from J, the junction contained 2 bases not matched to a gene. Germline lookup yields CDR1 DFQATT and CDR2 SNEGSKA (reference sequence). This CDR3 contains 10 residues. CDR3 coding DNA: TGCAGTGCATGGACAGGGGAAGCTTTCTTT. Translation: CSAWTGEAFF.

The CDR3 region has the DNA TGTGCCAGCAGGAGAGCGGGACCGGGGTACCAAGAGACCCAGTACTTC. Protein product: CASRRAGPGYQETQYF. The gene calls are TRBV7-8 and TRBJ2-5, with 7 bases that match TRBD2. The ends lost 6 bases at V and 0 bases at J; junction bases unmatched: 10. The germline CDR1 and CDR2 sequences are SGHVS and FQNEAQ. This CDR3 is 16 amino acids long.

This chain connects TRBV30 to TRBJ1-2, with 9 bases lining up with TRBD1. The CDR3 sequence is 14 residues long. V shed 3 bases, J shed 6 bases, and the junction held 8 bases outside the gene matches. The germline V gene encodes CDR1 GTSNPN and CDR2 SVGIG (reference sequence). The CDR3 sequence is CAWSRLDRGDGYTF. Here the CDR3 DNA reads TGTGCCTGGAGCCGGCTAGACAGGGGGGATGGCTACACCTTC.

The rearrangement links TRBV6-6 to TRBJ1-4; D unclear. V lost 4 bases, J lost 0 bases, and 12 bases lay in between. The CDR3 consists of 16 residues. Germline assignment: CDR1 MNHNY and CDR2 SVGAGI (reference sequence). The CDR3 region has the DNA TGTGCCAGCAGTTTACTCGGTCTTGCAACTAATGAAAAACTGTTTTTT. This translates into CASSLLGLATNEKLFF.

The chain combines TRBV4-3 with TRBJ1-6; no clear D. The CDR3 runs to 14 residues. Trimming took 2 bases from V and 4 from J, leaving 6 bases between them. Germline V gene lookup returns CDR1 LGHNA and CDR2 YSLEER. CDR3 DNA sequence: TGCGCCAGCAGCCAACCACAGTATAATTCACCCCTCCACTTT. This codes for CASSQPQYNSPLHF.

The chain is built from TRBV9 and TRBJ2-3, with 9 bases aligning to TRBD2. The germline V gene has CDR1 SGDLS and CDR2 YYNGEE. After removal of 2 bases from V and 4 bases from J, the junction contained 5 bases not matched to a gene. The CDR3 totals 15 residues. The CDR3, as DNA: TGTGCCAGCAGCGTCGCCGGGACTAGCCCAGATACGCAGTATTTT. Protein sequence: CASSVAGTSPDTQYF.

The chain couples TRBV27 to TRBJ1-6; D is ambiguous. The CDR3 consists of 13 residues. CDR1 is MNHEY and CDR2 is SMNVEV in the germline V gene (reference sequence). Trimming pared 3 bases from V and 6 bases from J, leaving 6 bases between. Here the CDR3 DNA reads TGTGCCAGCAGTTTGAGTGCTAATTCACCCCTCCACTTT. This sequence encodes CASSLSANSPLHF.

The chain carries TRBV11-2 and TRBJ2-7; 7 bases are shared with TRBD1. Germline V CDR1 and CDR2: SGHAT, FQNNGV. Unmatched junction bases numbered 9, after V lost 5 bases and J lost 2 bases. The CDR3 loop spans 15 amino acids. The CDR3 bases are TGTGCCAGCAGCCCACGACAGGGATCAACCTACGAGCAGTACTTC. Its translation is CASSPRQGSTYEQYF.

The CDR3 DNA is TGTGCCAGCTCACCGGACAGGGGGACCTACAATGAGCAGTTCTTC. Translating gives CASSPDRGTYNEQFF. The chain links TRBV18 to TRBJ2-1, with TRBD1 matching 10 bases. CDR3 length equals 15 residues. Germline trimming cut 3 bases from V and 2 bases from J; bases unmatched to any gene: 1. The germline CDR1 and CDR2 sequences are KGHSH and LQKENI.

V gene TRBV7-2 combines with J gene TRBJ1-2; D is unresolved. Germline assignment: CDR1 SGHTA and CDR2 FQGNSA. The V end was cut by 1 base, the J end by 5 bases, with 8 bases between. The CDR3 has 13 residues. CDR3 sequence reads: CASSLGPGYGYTF. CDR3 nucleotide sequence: TGTGCCAGCAGCTTAGGGCCAGGTTATGGCTACACCTTC.

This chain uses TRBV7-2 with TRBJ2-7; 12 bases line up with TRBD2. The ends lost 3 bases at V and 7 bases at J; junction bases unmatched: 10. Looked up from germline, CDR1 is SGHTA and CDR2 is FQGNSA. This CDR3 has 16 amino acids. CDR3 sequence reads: CASSFTSSGGAGEQYF. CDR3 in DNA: TGTGCCAGCAGCTTCACATCTAGCGGGGGGGCAGGAGAGCAGTACTTC.

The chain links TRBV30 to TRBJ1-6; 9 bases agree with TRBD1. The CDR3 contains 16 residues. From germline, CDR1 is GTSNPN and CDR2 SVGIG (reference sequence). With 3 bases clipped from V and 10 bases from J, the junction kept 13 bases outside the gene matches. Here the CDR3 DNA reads TGTGCCTGGAGGGGCTTTCGGGGACAGGGACGGTCACCCCTCCACTTT. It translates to CAWRGFRGQGRSPLHF.